This paragraph covers one T cell receptor beta chain sequence. This clonotype was recorded a few times. The clone's antigen remains unknown. No base-level quality is on record; no much larger clone is a single base apart. Libraries were made using 5' RACE. Data came from an Illumina Genome Analyzer IIx. The RNA-based TCR cDNA libraries were made using a previously described protocol that was modified in several ways. To prevent cross-contamination, sample-specific barcodes were introduced on both ends of each TCR cDNA library during cDNA synthesis and amplification. From the authors' description of their analysis: Each individual had between about 100,000 and nearly 550,000 identified clonotypes, and each library contained roughly 2 to 4 million CDR3-containing reads. Reads with improper barcode index combinations were discarded, and clonesets were then built for each library with the MiTCR software. While assembling CDR3 clonotypes, MiTCR filtered or rescued low-quality reads and corrected PCR and sequencing errors. Artificial out-of-frame clonotypes were removed by being mapped to in-frame sequences, with one indel in the CDR3 allowed. V and J gene usage similarity between donors was measured as Jensen-Shannon divergence divided by mean entropy. Using fastp at Q25 and MiXCR, TCRdb reprocessed the public reads and kept productive beta chains. Identical CDR3 protein sequences are pooled into one entry, listed with their most common genes and DNA. These V and J calls derive from TCRdb rather than the authors' analysis. The sample data list a few hundred thousand distinct CDR3 sequences, and 25% to 35% of these were observed just once. The ten largest clones take up around 5.6% of the sample.

These data are taken from a study of identical twins' blood T cells (dated by TCRdb to between 2011 and 2013). For the wider study: Around 51 million Illumina reads were obtained across 12 libraries, of which six were alpha-chain libraries and six were beta-chain libraries. Using next-generation sequencing, the study compared the TCR alpha and beta chain repertoires of three pairs of monozygous twins to assess how genetics influences repertoire formation. Summary of the overall study and its limitations: Validation by independent studies was stated to be required for the proposed role of the TCRalpha J segment in MHC recognition during thymic selection. Because the twins were raised together, environmental influences could not be ruled out as an explanation for the similarity between twins. Looking at the most abundant TCRbeta clonotypes, every donor had more CDR3 sequences in common with her twin than with unrelated donors. Twin pairs were reported to be markedly more alike in V gene usage than unrelated donors were, even when looking at non-selected out-of-frame TCRbeta clonotypes. The number of CDR3 clonotypes shared between two donors was mainly determined by the product of the cloneset sizes of the two donors, and no clear deviation from this trend was shown by twins.

The CDR3 starts with the cysteine, ends with the phenylalanine, and has 15 residues. Just CDR3 DNA is preserved here, 45 bases in frame from base 1. Taken from the germline V gene, the CDR1 and CDR2 loops are SGHDN and FVKESK. Trimming costs V 1 base and J 9 bases, and their ends lie 15 bases apart. Six healthy women forming three monozygous twin pairs were used as donors. Each of the three twin pairs had been raised together, and the twins in each pair were thought likely to have encountered the same infectious agents and vaccines. RNA was isolated from peripheral blood mononuclear cells and used to prepare TCR cDNA libraries.

This clonotype originated in a woman aged 18-49 years in good health. Sample: PBMCs. The chain is assembled from TRBV14 and TRBJ2-2; possibly the D gene is TRBD2, per 6 matching bases. The CDR3 region reads CASSQVAAGLRELFF. The sequence in DNA is TGTGCCAGCAGCCAAGTAGCAGCGGGCTTACGGGAGCTGTTTTTT.